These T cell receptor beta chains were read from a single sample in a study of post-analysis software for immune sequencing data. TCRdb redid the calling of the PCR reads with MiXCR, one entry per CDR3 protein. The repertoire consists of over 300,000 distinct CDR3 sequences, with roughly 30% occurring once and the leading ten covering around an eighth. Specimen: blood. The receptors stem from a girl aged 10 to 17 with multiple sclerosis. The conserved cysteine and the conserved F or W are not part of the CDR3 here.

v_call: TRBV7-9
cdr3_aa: ASRGTGGRNSPLH

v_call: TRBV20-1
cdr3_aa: SAREGSSYNEQF

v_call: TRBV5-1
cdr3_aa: ASSAAGTWRDTQY

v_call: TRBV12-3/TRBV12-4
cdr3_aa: ASSFRRMRGNEQY

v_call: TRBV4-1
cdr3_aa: ASSQGLAQGVTEAF

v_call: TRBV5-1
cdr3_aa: ASSFGTRRVQY

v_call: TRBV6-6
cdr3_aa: ASTHRGETDTQY

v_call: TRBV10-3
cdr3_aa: AMGQGAEQY

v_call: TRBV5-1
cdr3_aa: ASSLQRWETQY

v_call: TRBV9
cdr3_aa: ASSTQGGGRGYNEQF

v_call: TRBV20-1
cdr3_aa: SARGGGLGRADTQY

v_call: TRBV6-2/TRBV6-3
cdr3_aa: ASSPISSWVDQPQH

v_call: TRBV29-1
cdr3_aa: SVLGYGYT

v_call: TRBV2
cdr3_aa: ASTIAGFASDTQY

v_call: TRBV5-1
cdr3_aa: ASSLEGRPNYGYT

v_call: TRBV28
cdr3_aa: ASSPPSTYNEQF

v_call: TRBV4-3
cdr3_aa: ASSFTSAVGNEQF

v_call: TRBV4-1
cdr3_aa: ASSQFLAGNYNEQF

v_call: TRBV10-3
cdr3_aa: AISEKGGAGNEQF

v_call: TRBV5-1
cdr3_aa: ASSLARINSYEQY

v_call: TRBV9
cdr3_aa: ASSGEGGLDGYT

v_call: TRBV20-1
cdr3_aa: SARGGGLSYNEQF

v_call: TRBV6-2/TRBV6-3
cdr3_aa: ASSYSRTDPYGYT

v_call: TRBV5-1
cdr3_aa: ASSLGYRGRTETQY

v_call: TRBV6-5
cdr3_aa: ASSPGGGGKTQY

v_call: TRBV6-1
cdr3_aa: ASSERTGGLIYYGYT

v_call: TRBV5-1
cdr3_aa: ASSQRTGANTGAF

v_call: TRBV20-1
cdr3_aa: SWSVGAEQY

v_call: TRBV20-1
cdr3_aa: SARDGDGYT

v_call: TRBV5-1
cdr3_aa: ASNGGYRNEQF

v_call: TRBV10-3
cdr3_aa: AISEPTGGGGYT

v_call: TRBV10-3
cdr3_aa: AIRGAGGFSYEQY

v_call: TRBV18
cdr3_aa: ASSPLQGAGDTQY

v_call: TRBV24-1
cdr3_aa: ATSDGAGGSTDTQY

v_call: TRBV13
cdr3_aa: ASSLAPGDRGRGQY

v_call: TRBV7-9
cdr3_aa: ASSPRTGPWEQY

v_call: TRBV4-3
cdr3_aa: ASSQDDPLGRGYT

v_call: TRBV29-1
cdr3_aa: SVTLGANTDTQY

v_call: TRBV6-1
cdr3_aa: ASSPFRTSGGSQETQY

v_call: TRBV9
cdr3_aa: ASSVGGQLTYGYT

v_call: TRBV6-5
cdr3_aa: ASSTAAGPREKLF

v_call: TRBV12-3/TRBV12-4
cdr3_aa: ATSILQGPYGYT

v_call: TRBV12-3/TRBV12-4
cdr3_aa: ASSLRTVLYGYT